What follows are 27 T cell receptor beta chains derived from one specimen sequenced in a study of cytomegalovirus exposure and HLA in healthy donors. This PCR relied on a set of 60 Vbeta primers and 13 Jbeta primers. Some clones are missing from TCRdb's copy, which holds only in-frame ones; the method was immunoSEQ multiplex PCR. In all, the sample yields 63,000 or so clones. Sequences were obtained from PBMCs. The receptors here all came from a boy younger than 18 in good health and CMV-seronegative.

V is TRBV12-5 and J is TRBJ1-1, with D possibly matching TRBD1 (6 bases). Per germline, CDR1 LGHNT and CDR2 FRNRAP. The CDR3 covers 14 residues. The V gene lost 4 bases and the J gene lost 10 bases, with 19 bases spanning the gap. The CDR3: CASGSTGTPGGAFF. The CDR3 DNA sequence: TGTGCTAGTGGTTCGACGGGGACACCCGGAGGAGCTTTCTTT.

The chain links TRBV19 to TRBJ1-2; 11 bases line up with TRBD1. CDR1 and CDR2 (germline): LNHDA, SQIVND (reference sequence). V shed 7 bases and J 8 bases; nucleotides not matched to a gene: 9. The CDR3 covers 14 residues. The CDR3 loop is CASKTGQGVVGYTF. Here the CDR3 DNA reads TGTGCCAGTAAAACGGGACAGGGGGTAGTCGGCTACACCTTC.

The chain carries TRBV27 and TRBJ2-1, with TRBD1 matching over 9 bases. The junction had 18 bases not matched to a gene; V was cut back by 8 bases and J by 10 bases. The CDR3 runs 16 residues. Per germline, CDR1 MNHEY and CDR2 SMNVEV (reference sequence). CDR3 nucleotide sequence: TGTGCCAGCGCTACTAGGACAGGGGTGAGCCTTTGGGAGCAGTTCTTC. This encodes CASATRTGVSLWEQFF.

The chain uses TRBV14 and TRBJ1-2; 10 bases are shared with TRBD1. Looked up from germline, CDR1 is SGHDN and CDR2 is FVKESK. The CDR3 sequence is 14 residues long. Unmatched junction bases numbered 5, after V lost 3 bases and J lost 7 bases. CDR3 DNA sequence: TGTGCCAGCAGCCACCTGACAGGGGGCTCTGGCTACACCTTC. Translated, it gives CASSHLTGGSGYTF.

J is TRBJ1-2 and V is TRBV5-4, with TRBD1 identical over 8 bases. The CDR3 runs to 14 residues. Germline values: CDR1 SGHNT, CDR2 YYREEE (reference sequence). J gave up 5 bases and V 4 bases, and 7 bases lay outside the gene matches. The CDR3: CASSEAGQAYGYTF. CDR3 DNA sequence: TGTGCCAGCAGCGAGGCGGGACAGGCTTATGGCTACACCTTC.

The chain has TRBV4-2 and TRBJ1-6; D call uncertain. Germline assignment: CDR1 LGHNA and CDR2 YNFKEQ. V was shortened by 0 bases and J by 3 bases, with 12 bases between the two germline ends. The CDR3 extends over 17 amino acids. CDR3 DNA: TGTGCCAGCAGCCAAGATCTCCAGTTTGACTATAATTCACCCCTCCACTTT. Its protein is CASSQDLQFDYNSPLHF.

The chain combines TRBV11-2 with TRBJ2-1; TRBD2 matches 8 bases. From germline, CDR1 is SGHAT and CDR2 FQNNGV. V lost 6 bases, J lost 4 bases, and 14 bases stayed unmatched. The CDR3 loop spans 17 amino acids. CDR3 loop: CASSSWREALGYNEQFF. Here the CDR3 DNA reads TGTGCCAGCAGTTCTTGGCGGGAGGCCCTGGGATACAATGAGCAGTTCTTC.

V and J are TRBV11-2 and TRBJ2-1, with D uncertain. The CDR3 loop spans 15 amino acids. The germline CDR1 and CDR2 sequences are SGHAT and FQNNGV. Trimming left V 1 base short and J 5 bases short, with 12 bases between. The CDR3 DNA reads TGTGCCAGCAGCTTAGGAGAGGCTTTAAACAATGAGCAGTTCTTC. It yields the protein CASSLGEALNNEQFF.

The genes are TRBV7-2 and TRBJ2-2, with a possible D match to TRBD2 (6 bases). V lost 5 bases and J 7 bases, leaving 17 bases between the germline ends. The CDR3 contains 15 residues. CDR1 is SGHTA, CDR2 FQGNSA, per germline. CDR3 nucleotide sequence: TGTGCCAGCAGCCTCAGGGCGGAGGAGGGCGGGGAGCTGTTTTTT. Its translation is CASSLRAEEGGELFF.

CDR3 region: CASSSQWDYGYTF. The CDR3 DNA follows: TGTGCCAGCAGTTCACAGTGGGACTATGGCTACACCTTC. The gene calls are TRBV5-4 and TRBJ1-2, with unresolved D. The CDR3 totals 13 residues. The V and J ends lost 5 bases and 3 bases respectively, with 11 bases between them. Per germline, CDR1 SGHNT and CDR2 YYREEE (reference sequence).

This chain's CDR3 is CASSLAGSPNTGELFF. DNA of the CDR3: TGCGCCAGCAGCTTGGCTGGGAGTCCGAACACCGGGGAGCTGTTTTTT. This chain joins TRBV5-1 and TRBJ2-2, with D possibly TRBD2 on 5 matching bases. The CDR3 length is 16 residues. Trimming pared 0 bases from V and 0 bases from J, leaving 9 bases between. The V gene's germline CDR1 is SGHRS and CDR2 YFSETQ.

The CDR3 loop reads CASIRTLNTEAFF. As DNA, the CDR3 is TGTGCCAGCATCAGGACTTTGAACACTGAAGCTTTCTTT. This chain connects TRBV7-9 to TRBJ1-1, with D uncertain. The CDR3 consists of 13 residues. Between the trimmed V and J ends, which lost 7 bases and 0 bases, there was a span of 9 bases. Germline V gene lookup returns CDR1 SEHNR and CDR2 FQNEAQ (reference sequence).

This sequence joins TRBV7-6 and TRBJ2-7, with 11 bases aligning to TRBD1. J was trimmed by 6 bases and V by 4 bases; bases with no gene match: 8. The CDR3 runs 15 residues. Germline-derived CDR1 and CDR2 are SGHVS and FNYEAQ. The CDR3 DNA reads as TGTGCCAGCAGCTCTATGGGACAGGGGGGGGGCGAGCAGTACTTC. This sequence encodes CASSSMGQGGGEQYF.

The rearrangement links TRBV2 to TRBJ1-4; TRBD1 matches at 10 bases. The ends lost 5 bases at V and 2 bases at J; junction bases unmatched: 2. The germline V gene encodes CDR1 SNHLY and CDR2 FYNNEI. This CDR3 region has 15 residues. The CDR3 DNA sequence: TGTGCCAGCAGTCTGGGACAGGGGACTAATGAAAAACTGTTTTTT. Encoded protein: CASSLGQGTNEKLFF.

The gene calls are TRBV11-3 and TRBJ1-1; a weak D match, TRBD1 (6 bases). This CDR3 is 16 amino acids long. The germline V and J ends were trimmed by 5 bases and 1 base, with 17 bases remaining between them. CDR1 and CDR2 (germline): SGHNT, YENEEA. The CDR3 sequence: CASSQGRGNENTEAFF. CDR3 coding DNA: TGTGCCAGCAGCCAGGGTAGGGGGAACGAGAACACTGAAGCTTTCTTT. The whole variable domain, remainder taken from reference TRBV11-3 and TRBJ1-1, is EAGVVQSPRYKIIEKKQPVAFWCNPISGHNTLYWYLQNLGQGPELLIRYENEEAVDDSQLPKDRFSAERLKGVDSTLKIQPAELGDSAVYLCASSQGRGNENTEAFFGQGTRLTVV.

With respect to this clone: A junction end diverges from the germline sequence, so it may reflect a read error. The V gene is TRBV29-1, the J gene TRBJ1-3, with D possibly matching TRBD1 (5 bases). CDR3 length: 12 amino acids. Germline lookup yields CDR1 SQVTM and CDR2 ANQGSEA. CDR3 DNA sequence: TGCAGCGGGGCATTCGGGGGAAAGACCATATATTTT. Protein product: CSGAFGGKTIYF.

The CDR3 sequence is CASSVTSRGDTQYF. In nucleotides, the CDR3 is TGTGCCAGCAGCGTGACTAGCCGAGGGGATACGCAGTATTTT. The chain is built from TRBV7-8 and TRBJ2-3, with 7 nucleotides matching TRBD2. The CDR3 loop spans 14 amino acids. V lost 5 bases, J lost 6 bases, and 8 bases stayed unmatched. The germline V gene encodes CDR1 SGHVS and CDR2 FQNEAQ.

Here the CDR3 reads CASSLELFAEQYF. The DNA for the CDR3 is TGTGCCAGCAGCTTGGAACTTTTCGCCGAGCAGTACTTC. The chain combines TRBV5-5 with TRBJ2-7; D uncertain. Trimming shortened V by 0 bases and J by 6 bases, and 10 bases separated the two germline ends. From germline, CDR1 is SGHKS and CDR2 YYEKEE (reference sequence). CDR3 size: 13 residues.

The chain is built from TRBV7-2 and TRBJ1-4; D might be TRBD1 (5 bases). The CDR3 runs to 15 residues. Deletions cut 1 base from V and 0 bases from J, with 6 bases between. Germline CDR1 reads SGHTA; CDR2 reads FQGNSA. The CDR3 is CASSLGTSTNEKLFF. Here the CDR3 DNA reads TGTGCCAGCAGCTTAGGGACATCAACTAATGAAAAACTGTTTTTT.

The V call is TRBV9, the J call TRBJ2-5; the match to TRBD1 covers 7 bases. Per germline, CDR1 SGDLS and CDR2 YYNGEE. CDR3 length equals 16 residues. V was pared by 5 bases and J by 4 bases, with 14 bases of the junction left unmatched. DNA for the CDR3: TGTGCCAGCAGGAAAGGGGGCGAGATCGGGTTAGAGACCCAGTACTTC. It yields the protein CASRKGGEIGLETQYF.

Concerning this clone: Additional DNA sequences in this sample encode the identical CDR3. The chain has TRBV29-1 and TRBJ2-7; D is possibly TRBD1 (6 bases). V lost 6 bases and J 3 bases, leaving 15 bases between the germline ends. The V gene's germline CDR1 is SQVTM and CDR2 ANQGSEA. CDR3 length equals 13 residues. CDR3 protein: CSVETGPSYEQYF. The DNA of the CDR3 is TGCAGCGTCGAGACAGGACCTAGCTACGAGCAGTACTTC.

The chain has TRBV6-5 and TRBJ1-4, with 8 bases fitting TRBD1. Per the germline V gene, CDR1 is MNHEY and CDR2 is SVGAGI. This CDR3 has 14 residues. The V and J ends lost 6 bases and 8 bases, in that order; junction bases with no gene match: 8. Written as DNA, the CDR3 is TGTGCCAGCAGAGCAGACAGGGGCCCCGAAAAACTGTTTTTT. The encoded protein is CASRADRGPEKLFF.

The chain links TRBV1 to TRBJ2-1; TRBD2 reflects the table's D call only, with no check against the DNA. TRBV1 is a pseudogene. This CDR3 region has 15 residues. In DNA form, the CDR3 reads TGCACCAGCAGCCAAGTTTGGGAGTTGGGCCATGAGCAGTTCTTC. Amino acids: CTSSQVWELGHEQFF.

The CDR3 DNA reads as TGCGCCAGCAGTGATGAGAGCACAGATACGCAGTATTTT. Translated: CASSDESTDTQYF. The chain uses TRBV10-2 and TRBJ2-3; no clear D. Germline assignment: CDR1 WSHSY and CDR2 SAAADI. The length of the CDR3 is 13 residues. The V gene lost 3 bases and the J gene lost 0 bases, with 4 bases spanning the gap.

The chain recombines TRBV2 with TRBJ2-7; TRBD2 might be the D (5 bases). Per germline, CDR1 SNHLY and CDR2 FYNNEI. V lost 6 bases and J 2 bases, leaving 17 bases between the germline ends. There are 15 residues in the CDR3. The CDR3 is CASRGSTIQAYEQYF. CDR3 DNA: TGTGCCAGCAGGGGTTCGACTATCCAGGCCTACGAGCAGTACTTC. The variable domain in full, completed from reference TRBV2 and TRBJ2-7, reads EPEVTQTPSHQVTQMGQEVILRCVPISNHLYFYWYRQILGQKVEFLVSFYNNEISEKSEIFDDQFSVERPDGSNFTLKIRSTKLEDSAMYFCASRGSTIQAYEQYFGPGTRLTVT.

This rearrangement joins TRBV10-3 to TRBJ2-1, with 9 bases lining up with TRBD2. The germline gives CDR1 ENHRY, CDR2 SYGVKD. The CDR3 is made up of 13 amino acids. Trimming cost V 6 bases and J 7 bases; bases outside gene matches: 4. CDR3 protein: CAIRRTSENEQFF. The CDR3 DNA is TGTGCCATCAGGCGGACTAGCGAAAATGAGCAGTTCTTC.

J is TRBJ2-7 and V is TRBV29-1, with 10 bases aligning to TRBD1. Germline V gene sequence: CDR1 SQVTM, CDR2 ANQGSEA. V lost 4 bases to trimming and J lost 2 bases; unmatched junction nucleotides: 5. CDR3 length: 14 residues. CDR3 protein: CSVGQGAGPYEQYF. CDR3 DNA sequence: TGCAGCGTTGGACAGGGGGCGGGCCCCTACGAGCAGTACTTC.